This T cell receptor beta chain was observed in a study of T cell repertoires in cytomegalovirus infection. Study information: Based on public TCR beta signatures, there were indications of CMV infection and of a matching HLA type.

The CDR3 is 16 amino acids. Germline CDR1 SGHVS, CDR2 FQNEAQ. The V end was cut by 2 bases, the J end by 2 bases, with 15 bases between. Overall study results and limits: Ex vivo, HLA-C-restricted CMV-specific TCR beta clonotypes prevailed over the rest of the response.

One entry per CDR3 protein, called by TCRdb with MiXCR from the reads. Among roughly 640,000 distinct CDR3 sequences listed, more than 20% were seen once. This clonotype was observed many times. Antigen unknown. This TCR was recovered from a human donor in good health (CMV status not recorded). Some clones in this sample may be carry-over from other donors' samples. What was sequenced was CD8+ T cells from PBMCs. This rearrangement joins TRBV7-8 to TRBJ1-2; possibly TRBD1 for D (6 bases). CDR3 DNA sequence: TGTGCCAGCAGCTTACTGCGCCGGGGGCTAAACTATGGCTACACCTTC. Encoded protein: CASSLLRRGLNYGYTF.